The clone carrying this TCR beta chain has just one count. The antigen is unknown. The data originate from a study of cytomegalovirus exposure and HLA in healthy donors. This CDR3 has 17 residues. V lost 4 bases and J 0 bases, leaving 17 bases between the germline ends. Germline loops: CDR1 SGDLS, CDR2 YYNGEE. Study-wide results and caveats: The sole available immune exposure information was CMV serostatus. Some TCR beta chains (roughly 150 of them) were listed as cytomegalovirus-associated.

Researchers ran the PCR with 60 Vbeta and 13 Jbeta primers. Libraries were prepared by immunoSEQ multiplex PCR; TCRdb keeps only in-frame clonotypes and omits some of them. The sample has roughly 170,000 clones, around 80% seen once. This sequence joins TRBV9 and TRBJ2-4; possibly TRBD2 for D (5 bases). The specimen sequenced was PBMCs. The receptor was derived from a girl aged 2 to 10 in good health and CMV-seropositive. The DNA of the CDR3 is TGTGCCAGCAGCCCGGGGAGCCCCGAGTTAGCCAAAAACATTCAGTACTTC. This gives the protein CASSPGSPELAKNIQYF. Full variable domain (remainder filled in from reference TRBV9 and TRBJ2-4): DSGVTQTPKHLITATGQRVTLRCSPRSGDLSVYWYQQSLDQGLQFLIQYYNGEERAKGNILERFSAQQFPDLHSELNLSSLELGDSALYFCASSPGSPELAKNIQYFGAGTRLSVL.